The rows below give T cell receptor beta chains drawn from one sample of a study of blood T cell repertoires in COVID-19. Data came from immunoSEQ multiplex PCR; TCRdb stores just in-frame clones and leaves some out. Of 34,000 or so clones listed, 75% to 90% are singletons. The sample taken for sequencing was peripheral blood. Receptors originate from a man aged 50-59 years with active or convalescent COVID-19. CDR3s leave out the opening cysteine and the closing phenylalanine or tryptophan. D genes are given only for firm matches.

J | V | D | CDR3
TRBJ2-3 | TRBV6-1 | - | ASSEKAPSTDTQY
TRBJ1-2 | TRBV29-1 | - | SAGPDGYT
TRBJ2-7 | TRBV5-4 | TRBD1 | ASSFGTGPEQY
TRBJ1-5 | TRBV2 | - | ASSPQGFGNQPQH
TRBJ1-1 | TRBV4-3 | - | ASSQDPAGPEAF
TRBJ2-3 | TRBV3-1/TRBV3-2 | TRBD2 | ASSQEGSGRNTQY
TRBJ2-2 | TRBV28 | - | ASSFRSNTGELF
TRBJ2-7 | TRBV4-3 | TRBD1 | ASSQNPRTGPA
TRBJ2-1 | TRBV5-1 | TRBD2 | ASSLVGGSYNEQF
TRBJ1-2 | TRBV14 | - | ASSQGRVGYT
TRBJ1-5 | TRBV3-1/TRBV3-2 | - | ASSQDRGQPQH
TRBJ2-2 | TRBV7-6 | - | ASSLAIRAGELF
TRBJ2-2 | TRBV19 | - | ASSGIYTGELF
TRBJ2-5 | TRBV2 | TRBD2 | ASPAIAGGPQETQY
TRBJ2-1 | TRBV27 | - | ASSLNRESGEQF
TRBJ2-1 | TRBV20-1 | - | SASRLAEGENEQF
TRBJ1-4 | TRBV3-1/TRBV3-2 | TRBD1 | ASGRKGADEKLF
TRBJ2-3 | TRBV19 | - | ASSIDWGRGATDTQY
TRBJ2-7 | TRBV5-1 | TRBD2 | ASSLGQRDPVT
TRBJ2-7 | TRBV11-2 | TRBD1 | ASSSGTGVYEQY
TRBJ1-1 | TRBV18 | - | ASSPWASSMNTEAF
TRBJ1-5 | TRBV2 | TRBD1 | ASSRTGQGAQPQH
TRBJ1-2 | TRBV5-1 | - | ASSGSLTGIDGYT
TRBJ1-2 | TRBV10-3 | - | AISGGGTGFNYGYT
TRBJ2-3 | TRBV28 | - | ASSFSSTDTQY
TRBJ2-3 | TRBV6-5 | - | ASSYGSDTQY
TRBJ2-7 | TRBV7-9 | - | ASSPSSYEQY
TRBJ1-6 | TRBV19 | - | ASSIGRGPLGNSPLH
TRBJ2-2 | TRBV20-1 | TRBD2 | SASPSGRIITGELF
TRBJ2-1 | TRBV11-2 | TRBD2 | ASSLGGGVYNEQF
TRBJ2-7 | TRBV9 | - | ASSVGVRGKGYEQY
TRBJ2-5 | TRBV7-7 | TRBD1 | ASSFGRTGGETQY
TRBJ1-1 | TRBV5-1 | TRBD1 | ASSSLGQGTEAF
TRBJ2-7 | TRBV7-9 | TRBD1 | ASSPGTANIYEQY
TRBJ2-7 | TRBV6-5 | TRBD2 | ASSYSGSQDEQY
TRBJ1-2 | TRBV4-1 | TRBD1 | ASSQDDRGPQSEG
TRBJ1-4 | TRBV28 | - | ASSFSRSSWAHEKLF
TRBJ1-2 | TRBV9 | - | ASSVASNYGYT
TRBJ1-1 | TRBV25-1 | TRBD1 | ASKSGTGLKSVTEAF
TRBJ2-7 | TRBV4-1 | - | ASSQDWLATKSRQY
TRBJ2-7 | TRBV18 | - | ASSQNRDTTYEQY